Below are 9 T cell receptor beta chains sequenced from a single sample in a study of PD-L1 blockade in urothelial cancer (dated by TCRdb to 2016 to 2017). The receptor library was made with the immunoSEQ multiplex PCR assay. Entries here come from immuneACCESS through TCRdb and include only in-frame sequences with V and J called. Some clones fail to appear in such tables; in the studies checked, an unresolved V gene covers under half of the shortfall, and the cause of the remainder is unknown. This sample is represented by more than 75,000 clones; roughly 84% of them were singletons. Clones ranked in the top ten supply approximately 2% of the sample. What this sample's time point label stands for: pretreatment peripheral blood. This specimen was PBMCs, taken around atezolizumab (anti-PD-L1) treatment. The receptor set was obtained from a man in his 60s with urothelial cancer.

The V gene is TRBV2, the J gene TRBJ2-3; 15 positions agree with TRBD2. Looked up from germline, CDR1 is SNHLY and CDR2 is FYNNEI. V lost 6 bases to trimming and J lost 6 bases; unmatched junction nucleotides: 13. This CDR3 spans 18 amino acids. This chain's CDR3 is CASREGLAGGRKGDTQYF. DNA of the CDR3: TGTGCCAGCAGAGAGGGACTAGCGGGGGGACGAAAGGGGGATACGCAGTATTTT.

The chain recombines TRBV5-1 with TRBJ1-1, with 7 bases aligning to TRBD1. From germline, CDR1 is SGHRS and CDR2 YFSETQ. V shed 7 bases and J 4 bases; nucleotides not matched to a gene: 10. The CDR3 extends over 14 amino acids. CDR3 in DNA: TGCGCCAGCGTCAGGACAGGAGACTCCACTGAAGCTTTCTTT. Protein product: CASVRTGDSTEAFF.

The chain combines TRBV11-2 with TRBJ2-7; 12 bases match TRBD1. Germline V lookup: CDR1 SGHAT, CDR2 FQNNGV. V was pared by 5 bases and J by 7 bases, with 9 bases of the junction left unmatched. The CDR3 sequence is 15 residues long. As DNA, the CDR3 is TGTGCCAGCAGCAAGCTATGGGACAGGGGGCTTGAGCAGTACTTC. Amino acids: CASSKLWDRGLEQYF.

For the CDR3, the DNA is TGTGCCAGCAGCTTAATCAGCGCGGTGAGGGCTAGCACAGATACGCAGTATTTT. It is translated as CASSLISAVRASTDTQYF. The chain joins TRBV13 to TRBJ2-3; D is possibly TRBD2 (5 bases). Trimming shortened V by 2 bases and J by 0 bases, and 18 bases separated the two germline ends. CDR1 and CDR2 (germline): PRHDT, FYEKMQ (reference sequence). This CDR3 spans 18 amino acids.

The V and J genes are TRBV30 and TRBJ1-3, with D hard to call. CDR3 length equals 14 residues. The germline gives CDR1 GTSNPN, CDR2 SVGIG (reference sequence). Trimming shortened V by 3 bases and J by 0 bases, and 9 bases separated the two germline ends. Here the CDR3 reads CAWRPASSGNTIYF. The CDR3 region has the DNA TGTGCCTGGAGGCCCGCTAGCTCTGGAAACACCATATATTTT.

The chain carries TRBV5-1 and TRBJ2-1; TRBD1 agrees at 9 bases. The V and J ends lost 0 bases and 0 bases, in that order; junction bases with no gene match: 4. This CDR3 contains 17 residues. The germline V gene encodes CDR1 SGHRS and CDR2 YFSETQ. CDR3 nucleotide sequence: TGCGCCAGCAGCTTGGGACAGGGGGTTAGCTCCTACAATGAGCAGTTCTTC. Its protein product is CASSLGQGVSSYNEQFF. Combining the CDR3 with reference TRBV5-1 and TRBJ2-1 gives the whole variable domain KAGVTQTPRYLIKTRGQQVTLSCSPISGHRSVSWYQQTPGQGLQFLFEYFSETQRNKGNFPGRFSGRQFSNSRSEMNVSTLELGDSALYLCASSLGQGVSSYNEQFFGPGTRLTVL.

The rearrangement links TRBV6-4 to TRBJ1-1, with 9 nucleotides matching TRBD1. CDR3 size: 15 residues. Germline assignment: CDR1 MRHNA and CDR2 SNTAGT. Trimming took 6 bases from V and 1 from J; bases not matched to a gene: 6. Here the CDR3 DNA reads TGTGCCAGCAGGGTACAGGGGGCCGGGAACACTGAAGCTTTCTTT. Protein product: CASRVQGAGNTEAFF.

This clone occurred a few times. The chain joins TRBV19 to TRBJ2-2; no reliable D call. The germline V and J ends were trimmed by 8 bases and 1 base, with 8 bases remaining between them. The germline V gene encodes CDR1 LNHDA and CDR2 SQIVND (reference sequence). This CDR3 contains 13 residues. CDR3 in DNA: TGTGCCAGTCATTACAAGAACACCGGGGAGCTGTTTTTT. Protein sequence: CASHYKNTGELFF.

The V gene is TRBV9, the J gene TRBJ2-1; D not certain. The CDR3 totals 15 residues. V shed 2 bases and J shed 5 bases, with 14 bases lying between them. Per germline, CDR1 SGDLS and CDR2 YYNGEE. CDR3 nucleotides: TGTGCCAGCAGCGTGGTGCCTCTTAGCAACAATGAGCAGTTCTTC. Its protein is CASSVVPLSNNEQFF.